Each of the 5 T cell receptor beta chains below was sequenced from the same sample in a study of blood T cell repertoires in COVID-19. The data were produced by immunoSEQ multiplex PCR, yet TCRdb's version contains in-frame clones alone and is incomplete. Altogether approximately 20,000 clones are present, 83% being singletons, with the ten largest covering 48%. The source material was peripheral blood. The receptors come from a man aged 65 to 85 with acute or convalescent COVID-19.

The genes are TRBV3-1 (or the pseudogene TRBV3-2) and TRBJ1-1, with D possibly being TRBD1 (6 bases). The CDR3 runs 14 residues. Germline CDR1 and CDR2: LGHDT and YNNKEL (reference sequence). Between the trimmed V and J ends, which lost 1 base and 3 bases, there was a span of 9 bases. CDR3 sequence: CASSQGDTHTEAFF. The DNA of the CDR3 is TGTGCCAGCAGCCAAGGGGACACCCACACTGAAGCTTTCTTT.

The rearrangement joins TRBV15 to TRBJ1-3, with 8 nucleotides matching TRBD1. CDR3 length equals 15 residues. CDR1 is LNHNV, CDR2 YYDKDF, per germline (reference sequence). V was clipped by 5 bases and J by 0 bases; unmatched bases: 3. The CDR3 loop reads CATSDRGDSGNTIYF. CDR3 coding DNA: TGTGCCACCAGCGACAGGGGTGACTCTGGAAACACCATATATTTT.

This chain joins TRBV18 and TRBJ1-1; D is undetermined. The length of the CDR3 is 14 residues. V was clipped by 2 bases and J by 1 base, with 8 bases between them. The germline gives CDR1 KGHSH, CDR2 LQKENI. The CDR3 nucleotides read TGTGCCAGCTCACCAGTCCTCTCGAACACTGAAGCTTTCTTT. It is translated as CASSPVLSNTEAFF.

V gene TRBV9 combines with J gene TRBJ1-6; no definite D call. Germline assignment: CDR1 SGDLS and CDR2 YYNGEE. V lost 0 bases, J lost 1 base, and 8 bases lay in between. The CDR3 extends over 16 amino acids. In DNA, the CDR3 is TGTGCCAGCAGCGTAGGCGTTCATTCCTATAATTCACCCCTCCACTTT. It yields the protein CASSVGVHSYNSPLHF.

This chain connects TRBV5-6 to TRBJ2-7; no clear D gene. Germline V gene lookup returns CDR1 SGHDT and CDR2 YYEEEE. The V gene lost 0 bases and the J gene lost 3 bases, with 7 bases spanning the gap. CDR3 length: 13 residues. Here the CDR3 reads CASSLEFVYEQYF. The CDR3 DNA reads TGTGCCAGCAGCTTGGAATTCGTCTACGAGCAGTACTTC.